The T cell receptor beta chain described here comes from a study of shared clonotypes between healthy human individuals. Whole-study results and caveats: Measured sharing among donors was expected to vary with sequencing depth.

TCRdb's table, derived via immunoSEQ multiplex PCR, lists solely in-frame clones and lacks some. The sample comprises around 500,000 clones, roughly 80% of which are singletons, and about 13% rests with the top ten. The CDR3 totals 16 residues. Looked up from germline, CDR1 is MGHRA and CDR2 is YSYEKL. Trimming removed 6 bases from V and 0 bases from J; junction bases left unmatched: 7. A note on this clone: The antigen is not known.

This receptor was obtained from a middle-aged woman in good health. Some clones in this sample may be carry-over from other donors' samples. The rearrangement uses TRBV4-1 and TRBJ2-1; TRBD2 aligns across 8 bases. The source material was PBMCs. CDR3 protein: CASRTLSGSSYNEQFF. The CDR3 DNA is TGCGCCAGCAGGACCTTAAGCGGGAGCTCCTACAATGAGCAGTTCTTC.